This TCR beta chain was identified during a study of early T cells in non-severe SARS-CoV-2 infection. TCRdb re-called the 5' RACE reads through MiXCR, storing one row per CDR3 protein. The repertoire consists of 30,000 to 40,000 distinct CDR3 sequences, with about 9.9% occurring once and the leading ten covering around 13%. The CDR3 has 13 residues. Per germline, CDR1 SGHTA and CDR2 FQGTGA. V lost 0 bases, J lost 4 bases, and 6 bases lay in between. This clonotype showed up just a few times. V and J are TRBV7-3 and TRBJ1-1; D is undetermined. The sample was whole blood. The TCR was taken from an adult who was a healthcare worker with PCR-confirmed SARS-CoV-2 infection or an uninfected control (not recorded which). CDR3 sequence reads: CASSLTMSTEAFF. The CDR3 DNA is TGTGCCAGCAGCTTAACCATGAGCACTGAAGCTTTCTTT.